These T cell receptor beta chains were read from a single sample in a study of T-cell reconstitution after alpha-beta-depleted transplantation in children. TCRdb used MiXCR to reprocess the PCR reads, holding one entry per CDR3 protein. The sample holds 500,000 to 600,000 distinct CDR3 sequences; around a third are singletons and the top ten take around 2.5%. The sequences come from PBMCs from the stem cell graft donor, collected from the stem cell graft. The receptors were sampled from a human donor who donated a stem cell graft to a child with aplastic anemia. CDR3s leave out the opening cysteine and the closing phenylalanine or tryptophan. The D gene is left open where the match is weak.

TRBJ1-5 | TRBV20-1 | - | SATWGNQPQH
TRBJ1-2 | TRBV19 | - | ASRNTGAPVYGYT
TRBJ2-5 | TRBV7-2 | - | ASSLIAWRPEQETQY
TRBJ1-1 | TRBV15 | - | ATSLQVSNTEAF
TRBJ1-1 | TRBV28 | - | ASRDRAEAF
TRBJ1-5 | TRBV11-2 | TRBD1 | ASSLDPDRGLNQPQH
TRBJ1-2 | TRBV28 | TRBD1 | ASSLGTGIYGYT
TRBJ2-1 | TRBV7-9 | - | ASSLALGVGFHEQF
TRBJ1-5 | TRBV19 | - | ASSVQGQPQH
TRBJ2-2 | TRBV7-2 | TRBD2 | ASSLGTSGSYTGELF
TRBJ1-4 | TRBV28 | - | ASSQRSGINEKLF
TRBJ2-7 | TRBV12-3/TRBV12-4 | - | ASSLGLGGKAYEQY
TRBJ1-1 | TRBV28 | - | ASSSWTANTEAF
TRBJ2-2 | TRBV5-4 | - | ASSLDPAAGELF
TRBJ2-1 | TRBV11-3 | - | ASSQGVNEQF
TRBJ2-3 | TRBV29-1 | - | SVQTGDYSTDTQY
TRBJ2-5 | TRBV18 | - | ASSPPGSGVIVTQY
TRBJ2-7 | TRBV9 | TRBD1 | ASSVDDRDYEQY
TRBJ1-1 | TRBV12-3/TRBV12-4 | - | ASNKDWNTEAF
TRBJ1-4 | TRBV7-2 | - | ASSLVGGADNEKLF
TRBJ2-5 | TRBV12-3/TRBV12-4 | TRBD1 | ASSLEWATGDQETQY
TRBJ1-2 | TRBV9 | TRBD1 | ASSKGDRGPHGYT
TRBJ1-2 | TRBV5-6 | - | ASSGDPGKYGYT
TRBJ2-5 | TRBV12-3/TRBV12-4 | TRBD2 | ASSFRDGTSGRGKTQY
TRBJ2-3 | TRBV18 | TRBD2 | ASSPTGTSGMATQY
TRBJ2-2 | TRBV11-2 | TRBD2 | ASSGAGLAGNTGELF
TRBJ1-6 | TRBV28 | - | ASSSPRGRNSPLH
TRBJ1-1 | TRBV7-8 | - | ASSSQGPTMNTEAF
TRBJ1-4 | TRBV7-2 | TRBD1 | ASSFRGLGPEKLF
TRBJ1-4 | TRBV7-2 | TRBD1 | ASSRGQGATNEKLF
TRBJ2-5 | TRBV6-1 | - | ASSEGDPATQY
TRBJ2-4 | TRBV12-3/TRBV12-4 | - | ASSPSQGIAKNIQY
TRBJ1-5 | TRBV7-8 | - | ASSPKGQPQH
TRBJ2-3 | TRBV29-1 | - | SVEADWSITTDTQY
TRBJ2-1 | TRBV6-2/TRBV6-3 | - | ASSSGDYNEQF
TRBJ2-3 | TRBV7-2 | - | ASSLVGNTDTQY
TRBJ2-7 | TRBV20-1 | - | SAQPTSSYEQY
TRBJ1-2 | TRBV20-1 | - | SASARFLSKNYGYT
TRBJ1-4 | TRBV7-2 | - | ASSPILAGPRGEKLF
TRBJ1-1 | TRBV29-1 | TRBD1 | SVGREGTENTEAF
TRBJ1-2 | TRBV6-8 | - | ASSYKGGRNYGYT
TRBJ2-2 | TRBV5-1 | - | ASVEGVNTGELF
TRBJ1-1 | TRBV27 | - | ASSPQGYLMNTEAF